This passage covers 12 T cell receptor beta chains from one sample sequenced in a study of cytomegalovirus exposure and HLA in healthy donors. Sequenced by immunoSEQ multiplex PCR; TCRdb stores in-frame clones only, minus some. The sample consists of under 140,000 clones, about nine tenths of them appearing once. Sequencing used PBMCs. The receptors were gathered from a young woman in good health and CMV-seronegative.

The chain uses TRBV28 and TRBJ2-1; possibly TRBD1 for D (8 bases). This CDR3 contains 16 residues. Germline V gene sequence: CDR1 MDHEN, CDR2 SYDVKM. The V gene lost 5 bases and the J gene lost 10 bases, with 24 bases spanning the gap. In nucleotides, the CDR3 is TGTGCCAGCAGTAAGGGTACAGGGGGGGCAGGATTAGAGCAGTTCTTC. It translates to CASSKGTGGAGLEQFF.

CDR3 coding DNA: TGTGCCAGCAACAGGGGCGGGCAAGAGACCCAGTACTTC. Translation gives CASNRGGQETQYF. The chain employs TRBV6-5 and TRBJ2-5, with 7 bases fitting TRBD1. The CDR3 length is 13 residues. Trimming at V came to 7 bases and at J to 2 bases, leaving 4 bases not matched to a gene. CDR1 MNHEY and CDR2 SVGAGI come from the germline V gene.

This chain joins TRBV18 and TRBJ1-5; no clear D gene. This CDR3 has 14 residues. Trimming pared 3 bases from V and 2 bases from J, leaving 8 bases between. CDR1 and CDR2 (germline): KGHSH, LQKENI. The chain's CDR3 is CASSPLSGNQPQHF. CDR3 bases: TGTGCCAGCTCACCCCTCTCTGGCAATCAGCCCCAGCATTTT.

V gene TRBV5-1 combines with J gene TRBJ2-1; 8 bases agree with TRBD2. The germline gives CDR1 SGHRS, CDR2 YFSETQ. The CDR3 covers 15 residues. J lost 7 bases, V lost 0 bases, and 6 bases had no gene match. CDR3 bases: TGCGCCAGCAGCTTGGGGACGGGAGGGCCTAATGAGCAGTTCTTC. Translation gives CASSLGTGGPNEQFF.

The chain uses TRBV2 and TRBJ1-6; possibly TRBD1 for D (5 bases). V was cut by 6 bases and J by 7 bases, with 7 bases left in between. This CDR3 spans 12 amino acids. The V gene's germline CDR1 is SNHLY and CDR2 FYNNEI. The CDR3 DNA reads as TGTGCCAGCAGGAGACAGAATTCACCCCTCCACTTT. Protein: CASRRQNSPLHF.

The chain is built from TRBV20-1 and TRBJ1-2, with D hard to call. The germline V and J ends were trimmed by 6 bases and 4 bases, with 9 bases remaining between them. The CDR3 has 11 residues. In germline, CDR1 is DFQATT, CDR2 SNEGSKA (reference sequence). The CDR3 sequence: CSARVSYGYTF. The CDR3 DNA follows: TGCAGTGCCCGGGTGAGCTATGGCTACACCTTC.

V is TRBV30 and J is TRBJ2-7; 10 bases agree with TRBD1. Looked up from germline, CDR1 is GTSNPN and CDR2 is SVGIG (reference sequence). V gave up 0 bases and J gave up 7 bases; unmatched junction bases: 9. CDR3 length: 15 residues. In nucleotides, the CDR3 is TGTGCCTGGAGTGTTCTAGGGACAGGGGTGGGGGAGCAGTACTTC. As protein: CAWSVLGTGVGEQYF.

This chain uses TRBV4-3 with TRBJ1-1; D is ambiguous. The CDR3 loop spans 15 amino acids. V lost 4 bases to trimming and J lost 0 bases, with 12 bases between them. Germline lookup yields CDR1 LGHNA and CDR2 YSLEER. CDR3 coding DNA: TGCGCCAGCAGCCCGCGGGAGCTGATGAACACTGAAGCTTTCTTT. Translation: CASSPRELMNTEAFF.

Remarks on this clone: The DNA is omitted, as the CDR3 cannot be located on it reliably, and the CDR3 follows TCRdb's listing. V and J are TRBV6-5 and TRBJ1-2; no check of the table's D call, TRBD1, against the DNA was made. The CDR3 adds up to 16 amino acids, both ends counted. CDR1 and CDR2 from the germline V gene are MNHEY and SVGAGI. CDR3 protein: CASSSSPGSKGYGYTF.

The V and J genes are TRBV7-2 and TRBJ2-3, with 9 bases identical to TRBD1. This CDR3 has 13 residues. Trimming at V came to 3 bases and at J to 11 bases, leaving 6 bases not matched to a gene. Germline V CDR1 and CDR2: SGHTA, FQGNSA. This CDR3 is CASSFPDRGGQYF. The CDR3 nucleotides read TGTGCCAGCAGCTTCCCCGACAGGGGGGGGCAGTATTTT.

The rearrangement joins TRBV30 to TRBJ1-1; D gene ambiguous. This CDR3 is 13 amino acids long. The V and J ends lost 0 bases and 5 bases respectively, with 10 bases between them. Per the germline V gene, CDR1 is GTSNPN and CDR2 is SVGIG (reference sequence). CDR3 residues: CAWSVTGRTEAFF. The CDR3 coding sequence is TGTGCCTGGAGTGTAACGGGAAGGACTGAAGCTTTCTTT.

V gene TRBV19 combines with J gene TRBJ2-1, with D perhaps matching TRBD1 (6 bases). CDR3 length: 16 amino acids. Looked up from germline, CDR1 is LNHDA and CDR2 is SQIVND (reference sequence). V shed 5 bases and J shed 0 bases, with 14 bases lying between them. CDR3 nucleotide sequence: TGTGCCAGTAGTTTCCGGACAGCTAGCTCCTACAATGAGCAGTTCTTC. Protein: CASSFRTASSYNEQFF.